These 19 T cell receptor beta chains were all obtained from the same sample, sequenced in a study of CD8 T cells in ankylosing spondylitis. TCRdb re-called the 5' RACE reads with MiXCR, one entry per CDR3 protein. The table lists about 42,000 distinct CDR3 sequences, roughly 2.5% of them singletons. Sample: blood, either unsorted or a sorted T cell fraction (not recorded which). Receptors originate from a male donor with ankylosing spondylitis or in good health (not recorded which).

This clonotype was picked up many times. This chain connects TRBV9 to TRBJ2-2; 8 bases align to TRBD1. The germline CDR1 and CDR2 sequences are SGDLS and YYNGEE. CDR3 length: 12 amino acids. The CDR3 loop is CATGVNTGELFF. The CDR3 region has the DNA TGTGCGACAGGGGTTAACACCGGGGAGCTGTTTTTT.

This clonotype was observed at least ten times. DNA for the CDR3: TGTGCCAGCAGCGTAGGAGGGGGCGGGGATGAGCAGTTCTTC. The encoded protein is CASSVGGGGDEQFF. The chain carries TRBV9 and TRBJ2-1; perhaps TRBD1 as D (7 bases). The V end was cut by 0 bases, the J end by 8 bases, with 12 bases between. Germline-derived CDR1 and CDR2 are SGDLS and YYNGEE. The CDR3 is 14 residues long.

This clonotype was detected ten times or more. This chain connects TRBV9 to TRBJ2-3; the D gene is possibly TRBD1 (9 bases). Germline V gene lookup returns CDR1 SGDLS and CDR2 YYNGEE. V was clipped by 2 bases and J by 6 bases, with 13 bases between them. The CDR3 sequence is 14 residues long. In DNA, the CDR3 is TGTGCCAGCAGCGTTAGCGGGACAGGGGATACGCAGTATTTT. It encodes CASSVSGTGDTQYF.

This clonotype has ten or more counts. CDR3: CASSVTSGAGDEQFF. The CDR3 DNA sequence: TGTGCCAGCAGCGTCACTAGCGGAGCGGGGGATGAGCAGTTCTTC. The J gene is TRBJ2-1, the V gene TRBV9; 8 nucleotides align to TRBD2. V was clipped by 2 bases and J by 8 bases; unmatched bases: 9. Looked up from germline, CDR1 is SGDLS and CDR2 is YYNGEE. The CDR3 is 15 amino acids.

This clonotype was observed at least ten times. The V and J genes are TRBV9 and TRBJ1-1, with a weak D call TRBD1 (6 bases). The CDR3 sequence is 14 residues long. The germline V gene encodes CDR1 SGDLS and CDR2 YYNGEE. V lost 5 bases and J 2 bases, leaving 13 bases between the germline ends. The CDR3 protein is CASSRGLRNTEAFF. The CDR3 coding sequence is TGTGCCAGCAGTCGGGGGCTGAGAAACACTGAAGCTTTCTTT.

In its sample, this clonotype was seen many times. This chain connects TRBV9 to TRBJ2-2, with D possibly matching TRBD2 (6 bases). This CDR3 region has 16 residues. V lost 4 bases and J lost 0, with 13 bases in between. From germline, CDR1 is SGDLS and CDR2 YYNGEE. The chain's CDR3 is CASSLVGTSNTGELFF. The CDR3 nucleotides read TGTGCCAGCAGCTTAGTAGGGACTTCGAACACCGGGGAGCTGTTTTTT.

This clonotype occurred many times. V is TRBV9 and J is TRBJ1-6, with D hard to call. The CDR3 sequence is 15 residues long. CDR1 SGDLS and CDR2 YYNGEE come from the germline V gene. Trimming cost V 3 bases and J 9 bases, with 16 bases left between them. CDR3 coding DNA: TGTGCCAGCAGCGATGGGGATGGTGGGAGTTCACCCCTCCACTTT. Translated, it gives CASSDGDGGSSPLHF.

This clonotype appeared many times. The genes are TRBV9 and TRBJ2-5; possible D gene TRBD1, 5 bases. Germline CDR1 SGDLS, CDR2 YYNGEE. Trimming cost V 0 bases and J 5 bases, with 11 bases left between them. This CDR3 is built from 14 residues. The CDR3 spells CASSVARARETQYF. The DNA of the CDR3 is TGTGCCAGCAGCGTAGCCAGGGCTAGGGAGACCCAGTACTTC.

This clonotype was observed at least ten times. The chain employs TRBV9 and TRBJ2-3, with 7 bases identical to TRBD2. Germline V gives CDR1 SGDLS, CDR2 YYNGEE. J gave up 3 bases and V 3 bases, and 10 bases lay outside the gene matches. The CDR3 runs to 16 residues. The CDR3 nucleotides are TGTGCCAGCAGCGCGATGGGGGGGAGAGGAACAGATACGCAGTATTTT. It yields the protein CASSAMGGRGTDTQYF.

This clonotype appeared many times. The chain recombines TRBV9 with TRBJ2-1, with TRBD2 as a possible D gene (5 bases). CDR3 size: 12 residues. CDR1 and CDR2 from the germline V gene are SGDLS and YYNGEE. The V end was cut by 0 bases, the J end by 10 bases, with 8 bases between. This CDR3 reads CASSVATGEQFF. In DNA form, the CDR3 reads TGTGCCAGCAGCGTAGCTACGGGGGAGCAGTTCTTC.

Ten or more counts support this clonotype. V usage is TRBV9 and J usage is TRBJ1-1, with 8 bases matching TRBD1. This CDR3 has 13 residues. Unmatched junction bases numbered 6, after V lost 7 bases and J lost 4 bases. Germline assignment: CDR1 SGDLS and CDR2 YYNGEE. The DNA for the CDR3 is TGTGCCAGCTCCGGGACAGGCTTCACTGAAGCTTTCTTT. Translation gives CASSGTGFTEAFF.

This clonotype was seen ten or more times. The genes are TRBV9 and TRBJ1-2, with no clear D. Trimming cost V 6 bases and J 4 bases, with 10 bases left between them. This CDR3 is 12 amino acids long. In germline, CDR1 is SGDLS, CDR2 YYNGEE. CDR3 nucleotide sequence: TGTGCCAGCACCTCGCTAGTCTATGGCTACACCTTC. It encodes CASTSLVYGYTF.

This clonotype was observed at least ten times. The gene calls are TRBV9 and TRBJ2-7; 7 bases align to TRBD2. Per germline, CDR1 SGDLS and CDR2 YYNGEE. The ends lost 4 bases at V and 0 bases at J; junction bases unmatched: 7. CDR3 size: 15 residues. CDR3 in amino acids: CASSLGTTSSYEQYF. The CDR3 DNA reads as TGTGCCAGCAGCTTAGGGACTACGAGCTCCTACGAGCAGTACTTC.

This clonotype appeared many times. The rearrangement links TRBV9 to TRBJ2-7, with TRBD2 identical over 7 bases. Germline-derived CDR1 and CDR2 are SGDLS and YYNGEE. V gave up 3 bases and J gave up 0 bases; unmatched junction bases: 6. The CDR3 totals 15 residues. Here the CDR3 reads CASSARGDYSYEQYF. The DNA for the CDR3 is TGTGCCAGCAGCGCCCGGGGGGACTACTCCTACGAGCAGTACTTC.

This clonotype was seen repeatedly, ten times or more. The V gene is TRBV9, the J gene TRBJ2-5, with D tentatively TRBD1 (6 bases). The germline V and J ends were trimmed by 3 bases and 5 bases, with 14 bases remaining between them. CDR1 is SGDLS and CDR2 is YYNGEE in the germline V gene. The CDR3 runs 14 residues. The CDR3 region is CASSAGTRTETQYF. The CDR3 region has the DNA TGTGCCAGCAGCGCAGGGACAAGGACGGAGACCCAGTACTTC. The variable domain in full, with the rest retrieved from reference TRBV9 and TRBJ2-5, is DSGVTQTPKHLITATGQRVTLRCSPRSGDLSVYWYQQSLDQGLQFLIQYYNGEERAKGNILERFSAQQFPDLHSELNLSSLELGDSALYFCASSAGTRTETQYFGPGTRLLVL.

This clonotype occurred many times. This chain uses TRBV9 with TRBJ2-7, with TRBD2 matching over 12 bases. The J segment lost 3 bases and the V segment lost 5 bases, leaving 3 bases of the junction unmatched. The CDR3 runs 14 residues. The germline gives CDR1 SGDLS, CDR2 YYNGEE. CDR3 residues: CASRPTSGSYEQYF. CDR3 nucleotides: TGTGCCAGCAGGCCGACTAGCGGGAGCTACGAGCAGTACTTC.

This clonotype was observed many times. This sequence joins TRBV9 and TRBJ2-3, with 9 bases identical to TRBD2. This CDR3 has 15 residues. Germline CDR1 reads SGDLS; CDR2 reads YYNGEE. Trimming took 3 bases from V and 1 from J; bases not matched to a gene: 3. In nucleotides, the CDR3 is TGTGCCAGCAGCGCAACTAGCGGGCGCACAGATACGCAGTATTTT. This translates into CASSATSGRTDTQYF.

This clonotype was seen at least ten times. The gene calls are TRBV9 and TRBJ2-1; perhaps TRBD1 as D (5 bases). Trimming removed 4 bases at V and 8 bases at J, with 16 bases between. The CDR3 is 14 amino acids. Germline V CDR1 and CDR2: SGDLS, YYNGEE. CDR3 region: CASSPWVQVYEQFF. The CDR3 coding sequence is TGTGCCAGCAGCCCCTGGGTACAGGTCTATGAGCAGTTCTTC.

This clonotype was recorded many times. This chain connects TRBV9 to TRBJ2-3; D is undetermined. CDR3 size: 13 residues. Germline CDR1 is SGDLS and CDR2 is YYNGEE. Deletions cut 0 bases from V and 6 bases from J, with 8 bases between. This CDR3 is CASSVDPRDTQYF. The CDR3 bases are TGTGCCAGCAGCGTAGATCCCCGGGATACGCAGTATTTT. The complete variable domain, with remaining parts taken from reference TRBV9 and TRBJ2-3, reads DSGVTQTPKHLITATGQRVTLRCSPRSGDLSVYWYQQSLDQGLQFLIQYYNGEERAKGNILERFSAQQFPDLHSELNLSSLELGDSALYFCASSVDPRDTQYFGPGTRLTVL.